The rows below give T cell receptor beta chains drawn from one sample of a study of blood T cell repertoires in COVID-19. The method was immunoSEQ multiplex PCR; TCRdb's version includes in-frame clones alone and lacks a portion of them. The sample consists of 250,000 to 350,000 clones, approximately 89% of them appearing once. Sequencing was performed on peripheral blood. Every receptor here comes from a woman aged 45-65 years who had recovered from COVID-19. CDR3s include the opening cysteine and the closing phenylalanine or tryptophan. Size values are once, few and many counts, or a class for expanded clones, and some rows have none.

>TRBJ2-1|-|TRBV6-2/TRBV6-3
CASSRLTSGRYNEQFF
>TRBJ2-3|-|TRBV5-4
CASSLSGADTQYF
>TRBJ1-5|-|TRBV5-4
CASSSWNGGAGRQPQHF
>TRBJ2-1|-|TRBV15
CATSRDFGAYNEQFF
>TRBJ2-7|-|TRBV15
CATSREGGGYEQYF
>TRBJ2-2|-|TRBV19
CASSIVLGGTGELFF
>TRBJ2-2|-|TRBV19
CASNRQVTGELFF
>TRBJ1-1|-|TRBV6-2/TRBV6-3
CASSWTGGGTEAFF
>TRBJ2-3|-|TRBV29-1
CSAGTGLQDTQYF
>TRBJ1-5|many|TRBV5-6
CASSLGGGNQPQHF
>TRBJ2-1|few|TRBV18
CASSLSGGVYNEQFF
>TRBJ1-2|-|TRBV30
CAWTARPGGYTF
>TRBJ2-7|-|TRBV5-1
CASSFIPDSSYEQYF
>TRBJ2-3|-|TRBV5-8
CASSLLAALARDTQYF
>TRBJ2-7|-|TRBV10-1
CAGGASYEQYF
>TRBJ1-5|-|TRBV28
CASSRDRGLGQPQHF
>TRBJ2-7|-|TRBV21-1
CASSKGDRVAYEQYF
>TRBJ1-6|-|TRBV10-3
CAISELTGRNSPLHF
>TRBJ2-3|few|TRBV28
CASSPAGQAQDTQYF